The next 25 T cell receptor beta chains were all read from a single sample in a study of blood T cell repertoires in COVID-19. Sequenced by immunoSEQ multiplex PCR; TCRdb stores in-frame clones only, minus some. The table includes 200,000 to 300,000 clones, around 87% detected once. The sequencing input was peripheral blood. The source of these receptors is a woman aged 55-75 years with COVID-19, enrolled during active disease.

The chain is built from TRBV3-1 (or the pseudogene TRBV3-2) and TRBJ2-3; 9 bases line up with TRBD2. In germline, CDR1 is LGHDT, CDR2 YNNKEL (reference sequence). Trimming removed 0 bases from V and 6 bases from J; junction bases left unmatched: 4. The CDR3 extends over 15 amino acids. CDR3 in amino acids: CASSQDSGRRDTQYF. The CDR3 DNA sequence: TGTGCCAGCAGCCAAGACAGCGGGAGGAGGGATACGCAGTATTTT.

This rearrangement joins TRBV27 to TRBJ2-7; the D gene is possibly TRBD2 (5 bases). Per germline, CDR1 MNHEY and CDR2 SMNVEV (reference sequence). The germline V and J ends were trimmed by 5 bases and 0 bases, with 8 bases remaining between them. This CDR3 comprises 13 residues. The CDR3 spells CASSRRFSYEQYF. The DNA of the CDR3 is TGTGCCAGCAGTAGGAGGTTCTCCTACGAGCAGTACTTC.

This clone is a singleton in its sample. The chain is built from TRBV20-1 and TRBJ1-6; no reliable D call. CDR1 DFQATT and CDR2 SNEGSKA come from the germline V gene (reference sequence). This CDR3 spans 11 amino acids. Trimming left V 6 bases short and J 9 bases short, with 9 bases between. CDR3 bases: TGCAGTGCGTTCCTCCGTTCACCCCTCCACTTT. Amino acid sequence: CSAFLRSPLHF.

About this clone: Other DNA sequences within the sample encode an identical CDR3. The rearrangement uses TRBV5-1 and TRBJ1-3; TRBD1 agrees at 7 bases. Germline V lookup: CDR1 SGHRS, CDR2 YFSETQ. The junction had 5 bases not matched to a gene; V was cut back by 4 bases and J by 1 base. This CDR3 is built from 15 residues. The CDR3 region is CASSVTGRSGNTIYF. CDR3 in DNA: TGCGCCAGCAGCGTGACAGGGCGGTCTGGAAACACCATATATTTT.

The V and J genes are TRBV25-1 and TRBJ1-4, with 7 bases aligning to TRBD1. Trimming removed 5 bases from V and 8 bases from J; junction bases left unmatched: 8. The CDR3 has 14 amino acids. CDR1 and CDR2 from the germline V gene are MGHDK and SYGVNS. The CDR3 coding sequence is TGTGCCAGCAGTCGTGAGGGGGCACGGGAAAAACTGTTTTTT. The encoded protein is CASSREGAREKLFF.

The chain uses TRBV14 and TRBJ1-2, with D perhaps matching TRBD1 (5 bases). The CDR3 spans 16 residues. The V end lost 1 base, the J end lost 8 bases, and 20 bases lay between the germline ends. Per the germline V gene, CDR1 is SGHDN and CDR2 is FVKESK. Here the CDR3 DNA reads TGTGCCAGCAGCCAAGTAGGGCTAATTGGGACTGACGGCTACACCTTC. Its translation is CASSQVGLIGTDGYTF.

The genes are TRBV9 and TRBJ1-1; weak D call: TRBD1 (5 bases). This CDR3 has 16 residues. Trimming took 0 bases from V and 7 from J, leaving 19 bases between them. Germline values: CDR1 SGDLS, CDR2 YYNGEE. CDR3 coding DNA: TGTGCCAGCAGCGTAGGTTCTTTAAGGGGCGACTTTGAAGCTTTCTTT. It translates to CASSVGSLRGDFEAFF.

The chain recombines TRBV2 with TRBJ2-3; D is uncertain. The CDR3 spans 16 residues. The germline gives CDR1 SNHLY, CDR2 FYNNEI. Trimming took 2 bases from V and 0 from J, leaving 12 bases between them. For the CDR3, the DNA is TGTGCCAGCAGTGAATCCCGGTTCTCTAGCACAGATACGCAGTATTTT. Protein: CASSESRFSSTDTQYF.

The chain couples TRBV29-1 to TRBJ2-1; 11 bases line up with TRBD2. Germline trimming cut 6 bases from V and 0 bases from J; bases unmatched to any gene: 4. Germline CDR1 and CDR2: SQVTM and ANQGSEA. The length of the CDR3 is 15 residues. CDR3 loop: CSVLTSGTSYNEQFF. CDR3 nucleotides: TGCAGCGTATTGACTAGCGGGACCTCCTACAATGAGCAGTTCTTC.

This rearrangement joins TRBV27 to TRBJ1-6; D gene unclear. Germline CDR1 is MNHEY and CDR2 is SMNVEV (reference sequence). CDR3 size: 13 residues. Trimming cost V 2 bases and J 11 bases, with 10 bases left between them. CDR3 nucleotides: TGTGCCAGCAGTTTAAATCACAATCCACCCCTCCACTTT. It translates to CASSLNHNPPLHF.

This rearrangement joins TRBV9 to TRBJ1-1; D is unresolved. Trimming cost V 0 bases and J 6 bases, with 15 bases left between them. This CDR3 has 15 amino acids. The germline V gene has CDR1 SGDLS and CDR2 YYNGEE. CDR3 sequence reads: CASSVVWDTRAEAFF. Written as DNA, the CDR3 is TGTGCCAGCAGCGTAGTATGGGATACGAGGGCTGAAGCTTTCTTT.

J is TRBJ1-2 and V is TRBV2; 8 bases are a match to TRBD1. Germline V lookup: CDR1 SNHLY, CDR2 FYNNEI. Trimming took 2 bases from V and 4 from J; bases not matched to a gene: 3. This CDR3 is 14 amino acids long. CDR3 bases: TGTGCCAGCAGTGAACCCACAGGGGGCTATGGCTACACCTTC. It yields the protein CASSEPTGGYGYTF.

Only one count was recorded for this clone. This rearrangement joins TRBV7-9 to TRBJ1-1; 8 bases align to TRBD1. Germline V gene sequence: CDR1 SEHNR, CDR2 FQNEAQ (reference sequence). This CDR3 has 15 amino acids. J was trimmed by 1 base and V by 2 bases; bases with no gene match: 3. CDR3 nucleotide sequence: TGTGCCAGCAGCTTATCGGGACAGGCGAACACTGAAGCTTTCTTT. Translated: CASSLSGQANTEAFF.

This clone has just a few counts. The chain employs TRBV14 and TRBJ2-1; D uncertain. The CDR3 extends over 15 amino acids. Trimming took off 4 bases at V and 3 bases at J, with 13 bases between the two ends. Germline CDR1 reads SGHDN; CDR2 reads FVKESK. The CDR3 loop reads CASSRGSLRYNEQFF. CDR3 sequence (DNA): TGTGCCAGCAGCCGCGGTAGTCTCCGCTACAATGAGCAGTTCTTC.

This chain uses TRBV5-1 with TRBJ1-1; D is uncertain. V lost 0 bases and J 0 bases, leaving 15 bases between the germline ends. The CDR3 covers 17 residues. Germline CDR1 reads SGHRS; CDR2 reads YFSETQ. This CDR3 is CASSLAGPSPMNTEAFF. The CDR3 coding sequence is TGCGCCAGCAGCTTGGCCGGACCTAGCCCAATGAACACTGAAGCTTTCTTT.

This chain connects TRBV4-2 to TRBJ1-6; the D gene is possibly TRBD1 (6 bases). This CDR3 spans 16 amino acids. Germline loops: CDR1 LGHNA, CDR2 YNFKEQ. Trimming removed 1 base from V and 6 bases from J, with 13 bases in between. In DNA form, the CDR3 reads TGTGCCAGCAGCCAAGTGGGGGGGCCGGTTAATTCACCCCTCCACTTT. It is translated as CASSQVGGPVNSPLHF.

The chain carries TRBV20-1 and TRBJ2-1; 8 bases agree with TRBD2. CDR3 length: 15 amino acids. Germline CDR1 reads DFQATT; CDR2 reads SNEGSKA (reference sequence). The J segment lost 4 bases and the V segment lost 3 bases, leaving 8 bases of the junction unmatched. The CDR3, as DNA: TGCAGTGCTAGTATTGGACTAGCAGTTTACAATGAGCAGTTCTTC. This encodes CSASIGLAVYNEQFF.

J is TRBJ2-2 and V is TRBV23-1; D perhaps matches TRBD1 (7 bases). TRBV23-1 is known as an ORF, though its function is uncertain. The ends were cut back, 3 bases at V and 5 bases at J, with 22 bases in the middle. The CDR3 consists of 18 residues. In DNA form, the CDR3 reads TGCGCCAGCAGTCATCCGCCCCCCGGGGGACAGAGTACCGGGGAGCTGTTTTTT. This gives the protein CASSHPPPGGQSTGELFF.

V gene TRBV28 combines with J gene TRBJ2-3; TRBD2 matches at 7 bases. CDR3 length: 17 amino acids. J was trimmed by 0 bases and V by 1 base; bases with no gene match: 7. The V gene's germline CDR1 is MDHEN and CDR2 SYDVKM. CDR3 loop: CASSLYPSGASTDTQYF. The CDR3 coding sequence is TGTGCCAGCAGTTTATATCCTAGCGGTGCTAGCACAGATACGCAGTATTTT.

CDR3 coding DNA: TGCAGCGTTGATGGGCTAGCGGCTAGCACAGATACGCAGTATTTT. This sequence encodes CSVDGLAASTDTQYF. The J gene is TRBJ2-3, the V gene TRBV29-1; TRBD2 matches at 7 bases. J was trimmed by 0 bases and V by 3 bases; bases with no gene match: 6. Germline assignment: CDR1 SQVTM and CDR2 ANQGSEA. This CDR3 is 15 amino acids long.

V is TRBV18 and J is TRBJ2-3; TRBD2 might be the D (5 bases). CDR1 is KGHSH and CDR2 is LQKENI in the germline V gene. V was cut by 4 bases and J by 4 bases, with 9 bases left in between. This CDR3 is 13 amino acids long. CDR3: CASSLGVADTQYF. CDR3 nucleotide sequence: TGTGCCAGCTCACTCGGGGTTGCAGATACGCAGTATTTT.

The genes are TRBV7-8 and TRBJ1-2; TRBD1 aligns across 11 bases. Germline CDR1 reads SGHVS; CDR2 reads FQNEAQ. The CDR3 contains 14 residues. V trimming: 5 bases; J trimming: 7 bases; junction bases outside the gene matches: 6. The CDR3 nucleotides are TGTGCCAGCAGCGCGGGACAGGGGGTGGTTGGCTACACCTTC. Amino acid sequence: CASSAGQGVVGYTF. Complete variable domain (other parts from reference TRBV7-8 and TRBJ1-2): GAGVSQSPRYKVAKRGQDVALRCDPISGHVSLFWYQQALGQGPEFLTYFQNEAQLDKSGLPSDRFFAERPEGSVSTLKIQRTQQEDSAVYLCASSAGQGVVGYTFGSGTRLTVV.

This clone was counted a few times. V is TRBV2 and J is TRBJ2-7, with 11 bases fitting TRBD2. Trimming removed 10 bases from V and 4 bases from J; junction bases left unmatched: 15. CDR3 length equals 16 residues. Germline lookup yields CDR1 SNHLY and CDR2 FYNNEI. The CDR3: CATIEPRLAGLYEQYF. CDR3 nucleotide sequence: TGTGCCACCATAGAGCCCAGACTAGCGGGATTGTACGAGCAGTACTTC.

This chain links TRBV28 with TRBJ1-1; no reliable D call. The CDR3 runs to 11 residues. Germline V gives CDR1 MDHEN, CDR2 SYDVKM. The germline V and J ends were trimmed by 8 bases and 5 bases, with 9 bases remaining between them. This CDR3 is CASGRPTEAFF. The CDR3 DNA is TGTGCCAGCGGGAGGCCTACTGAAGCTTTCTTT.

CDR3 protein: CASSSWRGGASNQPQHF. Written as DNA, the CDR3 is TGTGCCAGCAGTTCATGGCGGGGAGGGGCGAGCAATCAGCCCCAGCATTTT. The chain links TRBV7-8 to TRBJ1-5, with D perhaps matching TRBD1 (5 bases). The CDR3 totals 17 residues. Trimming took off 6 bases at V and 1 base at J, with 19 bases between the two ends. In germline, CDR1 is SGHVS, CDR2 FQNEAQ.